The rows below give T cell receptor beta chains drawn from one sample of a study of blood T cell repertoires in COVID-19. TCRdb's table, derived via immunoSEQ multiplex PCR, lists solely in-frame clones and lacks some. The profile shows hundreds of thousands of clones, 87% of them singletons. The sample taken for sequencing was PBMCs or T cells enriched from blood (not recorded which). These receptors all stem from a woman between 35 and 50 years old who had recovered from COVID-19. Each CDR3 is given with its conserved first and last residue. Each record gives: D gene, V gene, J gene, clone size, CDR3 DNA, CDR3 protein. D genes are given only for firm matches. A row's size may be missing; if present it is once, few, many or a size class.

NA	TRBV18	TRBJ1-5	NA	TGTGCCAGCTCACCAGGCGTGGGGCCTCAGCCCCAGCATTTT	CASSPGVGPQPQHF
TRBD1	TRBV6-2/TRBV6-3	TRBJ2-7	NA	TGTGCCAGCAGCGTGCCGCAGGGGGCAAGCGAGCAGTACTTC	CASSVPQGASEQYF
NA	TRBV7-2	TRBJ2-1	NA	TGTGCCAGCAGCTTCTCACTTAACAATGAGCAGTTCTTC	CASSFSLNNEQFF
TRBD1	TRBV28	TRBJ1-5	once	TGTGCCAGCAGTTTTGGCTTCGGGACAGGGAGGGAGCCCCAGCATTTT	CASSFGFGTGREPQHF
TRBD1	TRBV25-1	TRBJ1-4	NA	TGTGCCAGCAGTGTACTTACGGGACAGGGAGTCGAAAAACTGTTTTTT	CASSVLTGQGVEKLFF
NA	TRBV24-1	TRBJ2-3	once	TGTGCCACCAGTGACCCCGGGTCAGATACGCAGTATTTT	CATSDPGSDTQYF
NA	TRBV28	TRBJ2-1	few	TGTGCCAGCAGGGAGACAGTATACAATGAGCAGTTCTTC	CASRETVYNEQFF
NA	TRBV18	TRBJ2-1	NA	TGTGCCAGCTCACCAGTCGGAGGTAGGGCCAATGAGCAGTTCTTC	CASSPVGGRANEQFF
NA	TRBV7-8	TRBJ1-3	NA	TGTGCCAGCAGCTTAGCGCCGGTATCTGGAAACACCATATATTTT	CASSLAPVSGNTIYF
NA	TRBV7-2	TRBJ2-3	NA	TGTGCCAGCAGACGGAATACAGGGCGTACCACAGATACGCAGTATTTT	CASRRNTGRTTDTQYF
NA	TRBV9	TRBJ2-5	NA	TGTGCCAGCAGCGACCCACGGGGAGAGACCCAGTACTTC	CASSDPRGETQYF
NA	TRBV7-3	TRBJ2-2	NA	TGTGCCAGCAGCTTGAGGGGGACCGCCAACACCGGGGAGCTGTTTTTT	CASSLRGTANTGELFF
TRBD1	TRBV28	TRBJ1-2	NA	TGTGCCAGCAGTCCGACCGGGACAGGGGGCCTCGGCTACACCTTC	CASSPTGTGGLGYTF
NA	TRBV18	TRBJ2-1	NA	TGTGCCAGCTCACCGATTGACGGGATGGGGAATGAGCAGTTCTTC	CASSPIDGMGNEQFF
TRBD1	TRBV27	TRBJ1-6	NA	TGTGCCAGCAGTGGACGGACAGGGAGTGGTTCACCCCTCCACTTT	CASSGRTGSGSPLHF
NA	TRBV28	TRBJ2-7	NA	TGTGCCAGCAGTTCCCGGGAGACCTACGAGCAGTACTTC	CASSSRETYEQYF
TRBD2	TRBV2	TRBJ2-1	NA	TGTGCCAGCAGACCGGGACTAGTAATGTTCTTC	CASRPGLVMFF
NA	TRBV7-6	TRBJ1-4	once	TGTGCCAGCAGCCGGACAACAACTAATGAAAAACTGTTTTTT	CASSRTTTNEKLFF
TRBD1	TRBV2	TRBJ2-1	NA	TGTGCCAGCGGAAAGACAGGGGGTAATTTTTACAATGAGCAGTTCTTC	CASGKTGGNFYNEQFF
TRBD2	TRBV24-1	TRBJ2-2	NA	TGTGCCACCAGTGCATTTTCCGGGACTAGCCCTCGAGGCACCGGGGAGCTGTTTTTT	CATSAFSGTSPRGTGELFF
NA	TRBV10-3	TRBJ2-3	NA	TGTGCCATCGGGAGGGGGGGTGACACAGATACGCAGTATTTT	CAIGRGGDTDTQYF
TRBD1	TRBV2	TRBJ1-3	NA	TGTGCCAGCAGGGTTGACAGGGCTGGAAACACCATATATTTT	CASRVDRAGNTIYF
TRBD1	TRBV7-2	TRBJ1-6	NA	TGTGCCAGCAGCTTAGTTTACGGACAGGGGAATTCACCCCTCCACTTT	CASSLVYGQGNSPLHF
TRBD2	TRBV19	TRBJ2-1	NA	TGTGCCAGTAGCGCCGTTGAGCGGGGCTACAATGAGCAGTTCTTC	CASSAVERGYNEQFF
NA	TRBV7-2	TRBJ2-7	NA	TGTGCCAGCAGCTTAGCGGGGCTAACCTACGAGCAGTACTTC	CASSLAGLTYEQYF
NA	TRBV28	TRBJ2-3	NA	TGTGCCAGCAGTCCTGGGGGGAACACAGATACGCAGTATTTT	CASSPGGNTDTQYF
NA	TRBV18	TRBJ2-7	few	TGTGCCAGCTCACCAACATCGGCTCGGGGAGACGAGCAGTACTTC	CASSPTSARGDEQYF
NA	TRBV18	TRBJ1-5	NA	TGTGCCAGCTCACCTACGACAGGAAATAGCAATCAGCCCCAGCATTTT	CASSPTTGNSNQPQHF
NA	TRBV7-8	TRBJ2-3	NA	TGTGCCAGCAGCTTAGATGGAGGGTCCATGGATACGCAGTATTTT	CASSLDGGSMDTQYF
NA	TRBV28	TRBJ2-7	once	TGTGCCAGCAGCCTAGAGGGTTACGAGCAGTACTTC	CASSLEGYEQYF
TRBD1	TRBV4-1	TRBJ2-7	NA	TGCGCCAGCAGCCAAGATTGGGGACAGTCCCCTTACGAGCAGTACTTC	CASSQDWGQSPYEQYF
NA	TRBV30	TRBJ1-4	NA	TGTGCCTGGAGTGTTTACCGGGGGGAAAAACTGTTTTTT	CAWSVYRGEKLFF
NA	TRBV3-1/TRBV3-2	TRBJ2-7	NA	TGTGCCAGCAGCCAGCTCCGGGGCGAGCAGTACTTC	CASSQLRGEQYF
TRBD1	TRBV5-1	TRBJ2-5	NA	TGCGCCAGCAGCTTGACAGGGGCTCAAGAGACCCAGTACTTC	CASSLTGAQETQYF
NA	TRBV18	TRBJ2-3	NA	TGTGCCAGCTCGCCAAGGGGTTCCGCGGAAGATACGCAGTATTTT	CASSPRGSAEDTQYF
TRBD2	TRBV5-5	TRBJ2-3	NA	TGTGCCAGCAGTGCTTTACTAGCGGGACCCACAGATACGCAGTATTTT	CASSALLAGPTDTQYF
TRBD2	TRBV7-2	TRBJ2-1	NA	TGTGCCAGCAGCTTTCGTGCCAGCGGGAGGTTCCAGGAGCAGTTCTTC	CASSFRASGRFQEQFF
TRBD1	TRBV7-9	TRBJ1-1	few	TGTGCCAGCAGCCCGACAGGGGGGCCGGACACTGAAGCTTTCTTT	CASSPTGGPDTEAFF
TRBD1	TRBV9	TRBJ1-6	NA	TGTGCCAGCAGCGCCCGACAGGGGAAGGGCTCACCCTTCCACTTT	CASSARQGKGSPFHF
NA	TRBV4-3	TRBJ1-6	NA	TGCGCCAGCAGCCAAGATTACGGGAGCTCCTATAATTCACCCCTCCACTTT	CASSQDYGSSYNSPLHF
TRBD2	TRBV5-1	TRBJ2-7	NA	TGCGCCAGCAGCTTGTCGGGACTAGCGGGAGGGCCGGGCGAGCAGTACTTC	CASSLSGLAGGPGEQYF
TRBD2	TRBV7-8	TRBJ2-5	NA	TGTGCCAGCAGCCGGGGGGAGGGGCGGGAGACCCAGTACTTC	CASSRGEGRETQYF
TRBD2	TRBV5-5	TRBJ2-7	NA	TGTGCCAGCAGCCAGTACGGGGGACTAGCGAGGGTCGAGCAGTACTTC	CASSQYGGLARVEQYF
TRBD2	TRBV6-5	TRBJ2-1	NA	TGTGCCAGCAGCCTGACTAGCGGGAGCAGGAATGAGCAGTTCTTC	CASSLTSGSRNEQFF
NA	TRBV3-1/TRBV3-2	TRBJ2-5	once	TGTGCCAGCAGCCAGCTCCTAGTCCAAGAGACCCAGTACTTC	CASSQLLVQETQYF